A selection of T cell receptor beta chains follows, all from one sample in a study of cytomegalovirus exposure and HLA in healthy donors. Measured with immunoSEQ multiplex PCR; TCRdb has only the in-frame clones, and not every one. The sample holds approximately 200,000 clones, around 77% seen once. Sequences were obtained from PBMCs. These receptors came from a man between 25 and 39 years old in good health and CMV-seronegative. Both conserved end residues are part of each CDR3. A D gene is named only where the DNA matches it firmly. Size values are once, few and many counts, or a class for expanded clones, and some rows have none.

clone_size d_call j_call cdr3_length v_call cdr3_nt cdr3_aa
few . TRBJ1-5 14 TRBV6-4 TGTGCCAGCAGTGACTTAGGAGGGTTCCAGCCCCAGCATTTT CASSDLGGFQPQHF
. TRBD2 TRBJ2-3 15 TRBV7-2 TGTGCCAGCAGTCCTTCCATTAGCGGGAGAGATACGCAGTATTTT CASSPSISGRDTQYF
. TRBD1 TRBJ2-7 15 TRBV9 TGTGCCAGCAGCGTAGCGGGACAGGGGCTGGGGGAGCAGTACTTC CASSVAGQGLGEQYF
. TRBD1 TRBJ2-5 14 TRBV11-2 TGTGCCAGCACCGAAGAGGGGGCGCGGGAGACCCAGTACTTC CASTEEGARETQYF
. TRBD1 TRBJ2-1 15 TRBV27 TGTGCCAGCAGTCTACAGGGGGAGCTATACAATGAGCAGTTCTTC CASSLQGELYNEQFF
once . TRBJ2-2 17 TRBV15 TGTGCCACCAGCAGAGATCGATCGGGACACAGCACCGGGGAGCTGTTTTTT CATSRDRSGHSTGELFF
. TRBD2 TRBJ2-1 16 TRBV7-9 TGTGCCAGCAGACCCACTAGCGGGAGAAACTACAATGAGCAGTTCTTC CASRPTSGRNYNEQFF
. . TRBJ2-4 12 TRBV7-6 TGTGCCAGCAGCCCTACCGGGAACATTCAGTACTTC CASSPTGNIQYF
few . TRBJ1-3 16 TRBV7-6 TGTGCCAGCAGCCCAATTCATCAGGGGACTGGAAACACCATATATTTT CASSPIHQGTGNTIYF
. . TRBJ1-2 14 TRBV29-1 TGCAGCGTTGAAGATATACAGGGAAAGGGTGGCTACACCTTC CSVEDIQGKGGYTF
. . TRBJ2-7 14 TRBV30 TGTGCCTGGAGTGGGGTCGGGGGGCTCTACGAGCAGTACTTC CAWSGVGGLYEQYF
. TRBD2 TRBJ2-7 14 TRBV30 TGTGCCTGGAGTGTGGTAGCGGGATCCGGCGAGCAGTACTTC CAWSVVAGSGEQYF
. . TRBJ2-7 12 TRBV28 TGTGCCAGCAGGACACCTTCCTACGAGCAGTACTTC CASRTPSYEQYF
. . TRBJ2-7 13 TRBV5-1 TGCGCCAGCAGTTTCGACAGATCCTACGAGCAGTACTTC CASSFDRSYEQYF
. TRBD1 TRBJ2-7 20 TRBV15 TGTGCCACCAGCAGAGGGGGAAGATTCCCAGGGGCAGGGGGTACCTACGAGCAGTACTTC CATSRGGRFPGAGGTYEQYF
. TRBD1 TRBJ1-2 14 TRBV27 TGTGCCAGCAGTCCTCTGGACAGGGGCTATGGCTACACCTTC CASSPLDRGYGYTF
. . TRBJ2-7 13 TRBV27 TGTGCCAGCAGTTTATATGGCCCCTACGAGCAGTACTTC CASSLYGPYEQYF
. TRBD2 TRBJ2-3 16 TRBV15 TGTGCCACCAGCAGAGATCAAGGACTAGCTACAGATACGCAGTATTTT CATSRDQGLATDTQYF
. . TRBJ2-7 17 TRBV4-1 TGCGCCAGCAGCCAAGTGGGTTCTAGCGACTTCTCCTACGAGCAGTACTTC CASSQVGSSDFSYEQYF
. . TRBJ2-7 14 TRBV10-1 TGCGCCAGCAGTGAGTTCGGCGGTTCCTACGAGCAGTACTTC CASSEFGGSYEQYF
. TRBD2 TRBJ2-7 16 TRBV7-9 TGTGCCAGCAGCCAGACTAGCGGGAGGGCCGATGTCGAGCAGTACTTC CASSQTSGRADVEQYF
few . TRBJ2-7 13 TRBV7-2 TGTGCCAGCAGCTTACGCCGGGACTACGAGCAGTACTTC CASSLRRDYEQYF
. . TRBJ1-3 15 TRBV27 TGTGCCAGCAGTTCCCGTGCGGCGGCTGGAAACACCATATATTTT CASSSRAAAGNTIYF
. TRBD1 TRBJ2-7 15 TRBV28 TGTGCCAGCAGTTCCGGGGGGACAGGGGGCTACGAGCAGTACTTC CASSSGGTGGYEQYF
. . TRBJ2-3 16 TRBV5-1 TGCGCCAGCAGCTTGTATACGGGGAACACAGGGGATACGCAGTATTTT CASSLYTGNTGDTQYF